The clone carrying this TCR beta chain showed up just a few times. The CDR3 length is 16 residues. CDR1 is LNHNV, CDR2 YYDKDF, per germline (reference sequence). V gave up 3 bases and J gave up 4 bases; unmatched junction bases: 7. These data belong to a study of T-cell memory formation after mild COVID-19. TCRdb passed the 5' RACE reads through MiXCR, listing each CDR3 protein once. This table has roughly 130,000 distinct CDR3 sequences, about 17% appearing once. The clonotype comes from an adult woman who had mild COVID-19 (a few samples of this study predate the infection). Cell type and time point are not known. The chain recombines TRBV15 with TRBJ1-2, with TRBD1 matching 11 bases. The sample consisted of PBMCs or a T cell subset sorted from them (not recorded which). CDR3 sequence (DNA): TGTGCCACCAGCAGGGACAGGGGGCTTCTCGGCTATGGCTACACCTTC. Translated: CATSRDRGLLGYGYTF.